This T cell receptor (beta chain) was profiled in a study of Graves' ophthalmopathy and Graves' hyperthyroidism. In regard to this clonotype: The antigen remains undetermined.

Overall study results and limits: Most expanded clonotypes from thyroid (those above 0.001 frequency) were also found in blood.

TCR beta CDR3 amplification used RNA transcripts. RT-PCR was first run with HTBI primers, then multiplex PCR in a second round. TCRdb recomputed calls from the multiplex PCR reads with MiXCR, one row per CDR3 protein. The profile shows 200,000 to 250,000 distinct CDR3 sequences, about 46% of them singletons. CDR3 length: 12 amino acids. Trimming pared 1 base from V and 6 bases from J, leaving 7 bases between. Germline CDR1 and CDR2: SGDLS and YYNGEE. The gene calls are TRBV9 and TRBJ1-2, with D possibly being TRBD1 (5 bases). The clonotype originates from an adult man with Graves' ophthalmopathy. The source material was peripheral blood. In DNA form, the CDR3 reads TGTGCCAGCAGCGTAATGGGGGATGGCTACACCTTC. It codes for CASSVMGDGYTF.